Listed here is a single TCR beta chain. The table came from immunoSEQ multiplex PCR; TCRdb's copy has only in-frame clones and leaves some out. This sample has about 80,000 clones, with 75% to 90% found just once. This specimen belongs to a study of OX40 agonist ivuxolimab in advanced cancers. Whole-study context: An agonistic human IgG2 monoclonal antibody against OX40 (CD134) was given. Dose-escalation patients were diagnosed with hepatocellular carcinoma, melanoma, renal cell cancer or head and neck cancer. Partial responses were seen in three patients, one with hepatocellular carcinoma and two with cutaneous melanoma.

Patients were excluded for autoimmune disease history or systemic immunosuppression. Trimming removed 3 bases from V and 2 bases from J, with 10 bases in between. From germline, CDR1 is LNHDA and CDR2 SQIVND (reference sequence). The length of the CDR3 is 14 residues. V and J are TRBV19 and TRBJ2-5; D is perhaps TRBD1 (6 bases). This receptor was obtained from an adult with an advanced solid tumor such as melanoma, head and neck, liver or kidney cancer. This specimen was CD4+ or CD8+ T cells sorted from blood, taken in a trial of the OX40 agonist ivuxolimab. For the CDR3, the DNA is TGTGCCAGTAGTATTAACAGGGTACAAGAGACCCAGTACTTC. This translates into CASSINRVQETQYF.